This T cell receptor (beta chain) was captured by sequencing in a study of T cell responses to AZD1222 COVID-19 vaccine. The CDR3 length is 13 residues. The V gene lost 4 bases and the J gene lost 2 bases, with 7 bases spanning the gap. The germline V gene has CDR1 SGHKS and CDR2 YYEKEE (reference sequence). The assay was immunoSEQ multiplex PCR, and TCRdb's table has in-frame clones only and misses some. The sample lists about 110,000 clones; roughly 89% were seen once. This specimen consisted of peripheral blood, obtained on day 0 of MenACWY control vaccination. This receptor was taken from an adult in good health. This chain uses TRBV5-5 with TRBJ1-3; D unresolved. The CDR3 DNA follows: TGTGCCAGCAGCGGTCGAACTGGAAACACCATATATTTT. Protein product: CASSGRTGNTIYF.